This T cell receptor (beta chain) is from a study of cytomegalovirus exposure and HLA in healthy donors. Generated by immunoSEQ multiplex PCR, the TCRdb table keeps only in-frame clones and is missing some. The table shows 130,000 to 150,000 clones, with about nine tenths occurring only once. There are 15 residues in the CDR3. V gave up 1 base and J gave up 6 bases, with 13 bases separating them. The germline gives CDR1 SGHTA, CDR2 FQGNSA. Sequencing input: PBMCs. This chain links TRBV7-2 with TRBJ1-5; D is possibly TRBD1 (5 bases). This receptor was identified in a man younger than 35 in good health and CMV-seronegative. CDR3 sequence (DNA): TGTGCCAGCAGCTTAGTAGTCCAGGGAGGTCAGCCCCAGCATTTT. It translates to CASSLVVQGGQPQHF. Drawing the rest from reference TRBV7-2 and TRBJ1-5, the complete variable domain is GAGVSQSPSNKVTEKGKDVELRCDPISGHTALYWYRQSLGQGLEFLIYFQGNSAPDKSGLPSDRFSAERTGGSVSTLTIQRTQQEDSAVYLCASSLVVQGGQPQHFGDGTRLSIL.